This TCR beta chain derives from a study of early T cells in non-severe SARS-CoV-2 infection. MiXCR was run by TCRdb on the 5' RACE reads, yielding one entry per CDR3 protein. The table has around 28,000 distinct CDR3 sequences, approximately 5.4% seen once. The CDR3 length is 15 residues. Germline V gene data show CDR1 as SGHRS and CDR2 as YFSETQ. Losses at the gene ends were 3 bases for V and 8 bases for J; bases not matched to a gene: 9. The TCR sequence derives from an adult who was a healthcare worker with PCR-confirmed SARS-CoV-2 infection or an uninfected control (not recorded which). The specimen was whole blood. This chain uses TRBV5-1 with TRBJ2-1; 9 bases are shared with TRBD1. In DNA form, the CDR3 reads TGCGCCAGCAGCTCGGCCGGGACAGGGAGGGATGAGCAGTTCTTC. It codes for CASSSAGTGRDEQFF.